Following are 4 T cell receptor beta chains from one sample sequenced in a study of blood T cells in healthy people across ages. Combining a sample-barcoded 5' primer with a J-beta primer mix, a second PCR ran for roughly 6 to 12 cycles. Via MiXCR, TCRdb re-called the 5' RACE reads, giving one row per CDR3 protein. The sample includes over a million distinct CDR3 sequences, about 45% of them seen just once. Sequenced sample: blood. The source is a young woman in good health.

In this sample, this clonotype turned up a few times. V gene TRBV7-2 combines with J gene TRBJ2-3; possibly TRBD1 for D (5 bases). CDR1 and CDR2 from the germline V gene are SGHTA and FQGNSA. The germline V and J ends were trimmed by 0 bases and 2 bases, with 6 bases remaining between them. The CDR3 spans 14 residues. CDR3 loop: CASSLARDTDTQYF. Here the CDR3 DNA reads TGTGCCAGCAGCTTAGCCAGGGACACAGATACGCAGTATTTT.

This clonotype appeared a few times. The CDR3 nucleotides read TGTGCCAGCAGCCAAGATCGTCGGCAGGGTTTCGAAAAACTGTTTTTT. As protein: CASSQDRRQGFEKLFF. The chain has TRBV4-2 and TRBJ1-4, with a tentative D call TRBD1 (5 bases). Germline lookup yields CDR1 LGHNA and CDR2 YNFKEQ. The CDR3 is made up of 16 amino acids. Trimming stripped 0 bases from V and 8 bases from J, with 16 bases between.

The rearrangement uses TRBV5-1 and TRBJ2-1; D might be TRBD2 (5 bases). TRBJ2-7 explains the end of the DNA better; the J call may be wrong. This CDR3 has 15 amino acids. Germline assignment: CDR1 SGHRS and CDR2 YFSETQ. The CDR3 region has the DNA TGCGCCAGCAGCTCTAGCTCAAGCTCCTACAATGAGCAGTACTTC. It translates to CASSSSSSSYNEQYF.

There are a few counts of this clonotype. The chain joins TRBV12-3 or TRBV12-4 to TRBJ2-1; 11 bases fit TRBD2. Trimming at V came to 2 bases and at J to 4 bases, leaving 7 bases not matched to a gene. The CDR3 sequence is 17 residues long. The CDR3 DNA is TGTGCCAGCAGTTTAAGGCTAGCGGGGGGCTTATACAATGAGCAGTTCTTC. Its protein product is CASSLRLAGGLYNEQFF.